The T cell receptor beta chain described here comes from a study of quantifying T cell responses using KT2 cells. On the study more broadly: cDNA was made from DNase-treated RNA using alpha and beta constant primers.

As concerns this clonotype: Antigen specificity is unknown.

Study results and caveats: At about one KT2 cell per 100,000 PBMC, KT2 sequences were still detected.

This CDR3 region has 15 residues. Germline V lookup: CDR1 MDHEN, CDR2 SYDVKM. The junction had 11 bases not matched to a gene; V was cut back by 7 bases and J by 5 bases. Known numbers of the T cell clone KT2 were added to PBMC. Fixed numbers of PBMC received varying amounts of KT2 cells. An oligo carrying a UMI was ligated to the cDNA 3' end. An equimolar mix of RC1.1 and RC1.2 primed the beta chain across TRBC1 and TRBC2. A single record per CDR3 protein comes from TCRdb applying MiXCR to the UMI-ligation and nested PCR reads. Among over 40,000 distinct CDR3 sequences listed, about 9.9% were seen once.

This receptor was obtained from a human donor. The source material was PBMCs spiked with cells of the T cell clone KT2. The chain uses TRBV28 and TRBJ2-7, with 10 positions matching TRBD1. The CDR3 bases are TGTGCCAGCAAGGATTCCGGGACAGGGGAGAACGAGCAGTACTTC. Amino acids: CASKDSGTGENEQYF.